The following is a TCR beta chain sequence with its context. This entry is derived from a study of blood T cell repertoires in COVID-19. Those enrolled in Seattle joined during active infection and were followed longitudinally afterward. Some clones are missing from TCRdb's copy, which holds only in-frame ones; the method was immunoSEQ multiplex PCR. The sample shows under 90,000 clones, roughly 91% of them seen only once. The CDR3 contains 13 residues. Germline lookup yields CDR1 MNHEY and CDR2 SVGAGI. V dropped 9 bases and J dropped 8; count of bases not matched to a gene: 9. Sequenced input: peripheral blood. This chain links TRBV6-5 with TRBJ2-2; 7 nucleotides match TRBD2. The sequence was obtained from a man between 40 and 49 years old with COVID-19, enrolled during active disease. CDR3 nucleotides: TGTGCCAGTACCCCAGGACTAGGTGGGGAGCTGTTTTTT. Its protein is CASTPGLGGELFF.